A selection of T cell receptor beta chains follows, all from one sample in a study of T cells after posttransplantation cyclophosphamide. Sequencing used immunoSEQ multiplex PCR; TCRdb keeps in-frame clones, though not all of them. The sample has 25,000 to 30,000 clones, 86% seen once. Sequencing was done on a sample of PBMCs. These receptors were collected from a man over 45. The CDR3 runs from the conserved cysteine through the conserved F or W. A D gene is named only where the DNA matches it firmly. Clone size is given for some rows only: seen once, a few or many times, or a class if the clone is expanded.

TRBV5-1,TRBJ2-7,NA,NA,CASSLAPTDSYEQYF,TGCGCCAGCAGCTTGGCCCCAACTGACAGTTACGAGCAGTACTTC
TRBV29-1,TRBJ1-2,NA,NA,CSVHGTRYGYTF,TGCAGCGTTCACGGGACACGATATGGCTACACCTTC
TRBV10-3,TRBJ2-1,NA,NA,CAIRTETSYNEQFF,TGTGCCATCAGGACTGAAACCTCCTACAATGAGCAGTTCTTC
TRBV7-3,TRBJ2-2,TRBD2,NA,CASSLGRGAGELFF,TGTGCCAGCAGCTTAGGACGGGGGGCCGGGGAGCTGTTTTTT
TRBV6-9,TRBJ2-1,NA,once,CASSLEGRIYNNEQFF,TGTGCCAGCAGCCTCGAGGGAAGAATCTACAACAATGAGCAGTTCTTC
TRBV10-3,TRBJ2-5,TRBD2,NA,CATRTSGGQETQYF,TGTGCCACCCGGACTAGCGGGGGCCAAGAGACCCAGTACTTC
TRBV7-2,TRBJ2-2,NA,NA,CASSLRGRGGGELFF,TGTGCCAGCAGCTTGCGGGGGCGGGGTGGCGGGGAGCTGTTTTTT
TRBV29-1,TRBJ2-2,NA,NA,CSVEAGATTGELFF,TGCAGCGTTGAGGCTGGGGCAACCACCGGGGAGCTGTTTTTT
TRBV9,TRBJ2-6,TRBD1,NA,CASSLTFWTGVSGANVLTF,TGTGCCAGCAGCTTAACTTTTTGGACAGGGGTTTCTGGGGCCAACGTCCTGACTTTC
TRBV4-1,TRBJ2-3,NA,NA,CASSQDQAVTDTQYF,TGCGCCAGCAGCCAAGATCAGGCTGTCACAGATACGCAGTATTTT
TRBV13,TRBJ1-1,NA,once,CASSSSQGRLRGTEAFF,TGTGCCAGCAGCTCCAGTCAGGGAAGGTTAAGGGGAACTGAAGCTTTCTTT
TRBV5-4,TRBJ1-6,TRBD1,NA,CASSLGQGHAPLHF,TGTGCCAGCAGCTTAGGACAGGGCCATGCACCCCTCCACTTT
TRBV11-2,TRBJ1-1,NA,NA,CASSGPWRSNTEAFF,TGTGCCAGCAGCGGGCCATGGCGCAGTAACACTGAAGCTTTCTTT
TRBV2,TRBJ2-2,NA,NA,CASSEAVGGELFF,TGTGCCAGCAGTGAAGCAGTCGGCGGGGAGCTGTTTTTT
TRBV27,TRBJ1-5,NA,NA,CASSFRGLSQPQHF,TGTGCCAGCAGTTTTCGGGGTTTATCTCAGCCCCAGCATTTT
TRBV9,TRBJ1-1,NA,NA,CASSVGGGWNTEAFF,TGTGCCAGCAGCGTAGGTGGGGGGTGGAACACTGAAGCTTTCTTT
TRBV4-1,TRBJ2-4,NA,NA,CASSHLQGLRNIQYF,TGCGCCAGCAGCCATTTACAGGGTTTGAGAAACATTCAGTACTTC
TRBV7-2,TRBJ2-4,TRBD1,once,CASSSDRASKNIQYF,TGTGCCAGCAGCTCGGACAGGGCCTCCAAAAACATTCAGTACTTC
TRBV7-6,TRBJ2-1,NA,NA,CASSLADRGNEQFF,TGTGCCAGCAGCTTAGCGGACAGAGGCAATGAGCAGTTCTTC
TRBV30,TRBJ2-2,TRBD1,once,CASLGTGENTGELFF,TGTGCTTCCTTAGGGACAGGTGAGAACACCGGGGAGCTGTTTTTT
TRBV7-3,TRBJ2-3,NA,NA,CASSLSSGTDTQYF,TGTGCCAGCAGCTTATCTAGCGGCACAGATACGCAGTATTTT
TRBV28,TRBJ2-4,NA,NA,CASSSGDKNIQYF,TGTGCCAGCAGTTCCGGGGATAAAAACATTCAGTACTTC
TRBV6-1,TRBJ2-7,NA,NA,CASSASRGTYEQYF,TGTGCCAGCAGTGCGAGTAGAGGCACCTACGAGCAGTACTTC
TRBV9,TRBJ1-2,NA,NA,CASSSPGLGGATSRYGYTF,TGTGCCAGCAGCTCGCCTGGTTTGGGGGGGGCTACTTCCCGCTATGGCTACACCTTC
TRBV7-9,TRBJ1-2,TRBD1,NA,CASSRWDSEDYGYTF,TGTGCCAGCAGCCGATGGGACAGCGAGGACTATGGCTACACCTTC
TRBV7-8,TRBJ1-2,NA,once,CASSPNVQGRGYGYTF,TGTGCCAGCAGCCCAAACGTACAGGGCCGGGGTTATGGCTACACCTTC
TRBV7-6,TRBJ1-6,TRBD1,NA,CASSSYSGTGLNSPLHF,TGTGCCAGCAGCTCTTATTCCGGGACAGGGTTAAATTCACCCCTCCACTTT
TRBV5-1,TRBJ1-1,NA,NA,CASNEQGTNTEAFF,TGCGCCAGCAATGAACAGGGAACGAACACTGAAGCTTTCTTT
TRBV5-1,TRBJ2-7,NA,NA,CASSLEQVIDEQYF,TGCGCCAGCAGCTTGGAACAGGTCATCGACGAGCAGTACTTC